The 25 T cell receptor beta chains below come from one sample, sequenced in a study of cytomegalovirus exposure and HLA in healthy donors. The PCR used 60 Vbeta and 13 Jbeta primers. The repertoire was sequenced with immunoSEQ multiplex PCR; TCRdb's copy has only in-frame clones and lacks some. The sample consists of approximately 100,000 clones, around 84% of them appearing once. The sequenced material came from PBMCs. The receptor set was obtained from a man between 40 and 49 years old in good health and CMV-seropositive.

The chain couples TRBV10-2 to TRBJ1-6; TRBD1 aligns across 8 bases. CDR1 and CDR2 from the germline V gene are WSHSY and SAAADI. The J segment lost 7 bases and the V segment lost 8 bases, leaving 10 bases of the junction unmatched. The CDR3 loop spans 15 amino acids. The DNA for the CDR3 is TGCGCCAGCTGTTTAGGGGACAGGATAAATTCACCCCTCCACTTT. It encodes CASCLGDRINSPLHF.

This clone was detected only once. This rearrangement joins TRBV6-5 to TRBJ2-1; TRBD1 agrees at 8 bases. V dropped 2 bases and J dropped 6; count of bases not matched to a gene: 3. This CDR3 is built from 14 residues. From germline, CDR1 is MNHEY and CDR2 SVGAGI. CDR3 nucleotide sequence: TGTGCCAGCAGTTACCGGACAGGGATCAATGAGCAGTTCTTC. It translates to CASSYRTGINEQFF.

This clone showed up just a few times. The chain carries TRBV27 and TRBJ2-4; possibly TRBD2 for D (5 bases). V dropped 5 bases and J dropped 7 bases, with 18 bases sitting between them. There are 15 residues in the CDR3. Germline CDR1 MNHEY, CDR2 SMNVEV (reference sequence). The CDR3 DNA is TGTGCCAGCAGTGAAGGGTGGGGAGCCAGGAACATTCAGTACTTC. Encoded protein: CASSEGWGARNIQYF.

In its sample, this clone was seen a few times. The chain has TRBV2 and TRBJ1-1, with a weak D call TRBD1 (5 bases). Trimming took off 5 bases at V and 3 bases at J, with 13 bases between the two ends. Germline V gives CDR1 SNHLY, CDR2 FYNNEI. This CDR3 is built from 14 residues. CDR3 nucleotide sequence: TGTGCCAGCAGTTTATCGAAGGGGCACACTGAAGCTTTCTTT. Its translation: CASSLSKGHTEAFF.

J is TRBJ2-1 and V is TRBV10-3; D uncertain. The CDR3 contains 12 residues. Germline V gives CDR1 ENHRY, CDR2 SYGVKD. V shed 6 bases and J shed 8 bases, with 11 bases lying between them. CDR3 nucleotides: TGTGCCATCAGCTACAGCCCCGATGAGCAGTTCTTC. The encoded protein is CAISYSPDEQFF.

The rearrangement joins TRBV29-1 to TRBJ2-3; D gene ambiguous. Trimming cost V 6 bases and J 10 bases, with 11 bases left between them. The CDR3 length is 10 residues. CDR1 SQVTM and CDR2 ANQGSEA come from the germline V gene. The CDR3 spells CSVRDIAQYF. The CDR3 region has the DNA TGCAGCGTCCGAGATATTGCGCAGTATTTT.

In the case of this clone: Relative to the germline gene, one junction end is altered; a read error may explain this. This CDR3 reads CTSSFLTVNTEAFF. The CDR3 DNA reads TGCACCAGCAGCTTCCTGACAGTGAACACTGAAGCTTTCTTT. The chain carries TRBV5-1 and TRBJ1-1, with a possible D match to TRBD1 (5 bases). The CDR3 length is 14 residues. CDR1 and CDR2 (germline): SGHRS, YFSETQ.

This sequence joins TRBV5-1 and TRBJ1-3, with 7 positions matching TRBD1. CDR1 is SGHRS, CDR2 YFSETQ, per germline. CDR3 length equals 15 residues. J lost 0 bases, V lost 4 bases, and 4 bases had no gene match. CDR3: CASSLQGDSGNTIYF. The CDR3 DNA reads TGCGCCAGCAGCCTCCAGGGGGACTCTGGAAACACCATATATTTT.

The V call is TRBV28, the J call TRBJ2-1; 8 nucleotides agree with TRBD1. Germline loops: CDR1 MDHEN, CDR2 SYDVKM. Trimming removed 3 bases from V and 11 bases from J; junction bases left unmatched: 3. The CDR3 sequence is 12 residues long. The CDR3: CASSLWTGQQFF. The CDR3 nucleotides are TGTGCCAGCAGTTTGTGGACAGGGCAGCAGTTCTTC.

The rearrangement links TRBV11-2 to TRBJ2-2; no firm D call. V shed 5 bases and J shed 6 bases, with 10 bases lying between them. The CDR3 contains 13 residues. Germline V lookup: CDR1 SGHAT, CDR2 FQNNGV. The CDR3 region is CASSPPGPGELFF. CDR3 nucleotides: TGTGCCAGCAGCCCCCCGGGTCCCGGGGAGCTGTTTTTT.

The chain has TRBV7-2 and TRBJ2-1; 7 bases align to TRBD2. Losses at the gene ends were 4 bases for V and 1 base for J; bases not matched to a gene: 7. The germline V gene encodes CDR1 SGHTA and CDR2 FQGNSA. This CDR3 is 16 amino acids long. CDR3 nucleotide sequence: TGTGCCAGCAGCTCCCCACTGGGGGGGTCCTACAATGAGCAGTTCTTC. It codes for CASSSPLGGSYNEQFF.

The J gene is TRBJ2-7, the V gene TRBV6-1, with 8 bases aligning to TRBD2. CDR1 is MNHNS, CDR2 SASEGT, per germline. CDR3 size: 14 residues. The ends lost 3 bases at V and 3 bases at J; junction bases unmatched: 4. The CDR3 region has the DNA TGTGCCAGCAGTGACCGCGGGACTAGCTACGAGCAGTACTTC. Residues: CASSDRGTSYEQYF.

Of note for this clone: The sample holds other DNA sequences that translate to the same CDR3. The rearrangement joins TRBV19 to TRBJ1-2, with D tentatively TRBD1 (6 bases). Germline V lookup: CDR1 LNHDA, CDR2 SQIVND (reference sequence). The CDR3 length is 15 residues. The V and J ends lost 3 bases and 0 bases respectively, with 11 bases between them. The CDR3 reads CASSIKTGANYGYTF. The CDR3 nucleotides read TGTGCCAGTAGTATCAAGACAGGAGCTAACTATGGCTACACCTTC.

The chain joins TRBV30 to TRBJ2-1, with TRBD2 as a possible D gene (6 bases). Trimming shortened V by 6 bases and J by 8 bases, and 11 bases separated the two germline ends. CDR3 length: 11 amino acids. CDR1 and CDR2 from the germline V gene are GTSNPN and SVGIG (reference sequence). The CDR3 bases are TGTGCCTGCTATAGCGGAGATGAGCAGTTCTTC. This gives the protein CACYSGDEQFF. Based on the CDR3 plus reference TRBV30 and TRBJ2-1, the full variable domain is SQTIHQWPATLVQPVGSPLSLECTVEGTSNPNLYWYRQAAGRGLQLLFYSVGIGQISSEVPQNLSASRPQDRQFILSSKKLLLSDSGFYLCACYSGDEQFFGPGTRLTVL.

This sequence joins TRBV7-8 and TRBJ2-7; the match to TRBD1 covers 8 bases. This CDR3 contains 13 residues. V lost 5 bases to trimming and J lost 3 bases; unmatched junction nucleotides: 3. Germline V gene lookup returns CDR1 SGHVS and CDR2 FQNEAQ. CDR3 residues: CASSEQGGYEQYF. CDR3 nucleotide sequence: TGTGCCAGCAGCGAACAGGGGGGCTACGAGCAGTACTTC.

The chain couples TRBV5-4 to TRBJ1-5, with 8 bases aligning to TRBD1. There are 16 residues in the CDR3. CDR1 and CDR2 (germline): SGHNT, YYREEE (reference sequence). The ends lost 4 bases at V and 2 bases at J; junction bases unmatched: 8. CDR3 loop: CASSLIQGARNQPQHF. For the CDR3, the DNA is TGTGCCAGCAGCCTGATTCAGGGGGCGCGCAATCAGCCCCAGCATTTT.

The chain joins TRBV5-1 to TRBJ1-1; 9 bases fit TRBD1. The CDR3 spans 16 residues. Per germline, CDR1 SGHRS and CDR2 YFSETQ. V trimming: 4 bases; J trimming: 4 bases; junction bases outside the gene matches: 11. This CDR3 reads CASSKRPGQGGTEAFF. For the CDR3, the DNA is TGCGCCAGCAGCAAGCGTCCGGGACAGGGAGGCACTGAAGCTTTCTTT.

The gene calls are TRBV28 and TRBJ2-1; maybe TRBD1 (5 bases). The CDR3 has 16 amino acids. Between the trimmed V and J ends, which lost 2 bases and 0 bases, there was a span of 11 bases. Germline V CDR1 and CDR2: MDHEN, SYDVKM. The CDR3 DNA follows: TGTGCCAGCAGTTTAGGGGCATGGGGCTCCTACAATGAGCAGTTCTTC. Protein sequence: CASSLGAWGSYNEQFF.

The CDR3 nucleotides are TGTGCCAGCAGTGCCCGGACACCACGCAATCAGCCCCAGCATTTT. It codes for CASSARTPRNQPQHF. The chain uses TRBV6-1 and TRBJ1-5; possible D gene TRBD1, 5 bases. The CDR3 is made up of 15 amino acids. Per the germline V gene, CDR1 is MNHNS and CDR2 is SASEGT. V was clipped by 4 bases and J by 2 bases, with 12 bases between them.

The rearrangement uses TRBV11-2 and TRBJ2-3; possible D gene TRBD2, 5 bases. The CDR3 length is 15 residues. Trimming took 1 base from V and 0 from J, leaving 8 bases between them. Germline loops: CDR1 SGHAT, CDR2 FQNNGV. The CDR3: CASSLVRGSTDTQYF. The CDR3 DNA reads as TGTGCCAGCAGCTTAGTACGCGGGAGCACAGATACGCAGTATTTT.

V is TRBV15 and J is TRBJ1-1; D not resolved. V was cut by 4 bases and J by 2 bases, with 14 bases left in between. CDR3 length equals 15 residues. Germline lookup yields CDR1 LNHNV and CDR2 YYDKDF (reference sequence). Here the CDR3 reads CATSKKGTGNTEAFF. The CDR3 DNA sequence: TGTGCCACCAGCAAGAAAGGCACGGGAAACACTGAAGCTTTCTTT. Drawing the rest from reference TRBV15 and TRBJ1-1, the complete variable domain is DAMVIQNPRYQVTQFGKPVTLSCSQTLNHNVMYWYQQKSSQAPKLLFHYYDKDFNNEADTPDNFQSRRPNTSFCFLDIRSPGLGDTAMYLCATSKKGTGNTEAFFGQGTRLTVV.

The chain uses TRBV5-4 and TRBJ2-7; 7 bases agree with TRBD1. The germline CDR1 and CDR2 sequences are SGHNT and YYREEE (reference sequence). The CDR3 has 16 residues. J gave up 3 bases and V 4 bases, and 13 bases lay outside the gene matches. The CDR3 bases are TGTGCCAGCAGCGAGAACAGGGGCGGTTTGGGCTACGAGCAGTACTTC. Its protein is CASSENRGGLGYEQYF.

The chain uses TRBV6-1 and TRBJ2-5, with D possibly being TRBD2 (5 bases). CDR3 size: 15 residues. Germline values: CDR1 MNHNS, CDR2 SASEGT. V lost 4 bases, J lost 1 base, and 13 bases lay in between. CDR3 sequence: CASSALSSVQETQYF. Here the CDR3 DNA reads TGTGCCAGCAGTGCCTTGAGTAGCGTCCAAGAGACCCAGTACTTC.

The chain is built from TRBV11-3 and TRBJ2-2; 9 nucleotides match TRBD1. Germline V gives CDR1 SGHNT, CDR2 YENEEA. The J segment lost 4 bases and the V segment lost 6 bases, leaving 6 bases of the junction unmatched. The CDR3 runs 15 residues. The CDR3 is CASSGTGLTTGELFF. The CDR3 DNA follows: TGTGCCAGCAGTGGGACAGGGCTAACCACCGGGGAGCTGTTTTTT.

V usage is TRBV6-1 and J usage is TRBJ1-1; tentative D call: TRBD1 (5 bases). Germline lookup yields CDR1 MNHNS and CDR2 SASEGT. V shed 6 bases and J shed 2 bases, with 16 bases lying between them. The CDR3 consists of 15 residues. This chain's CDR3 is CASSGGEGSNTEAFF. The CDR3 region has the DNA TGTGCCAGCAGCGGGGGGGAGGGGAGCAACACTGAAGCTTTCTTT.